This T cell receptor (beta chain) originates from a study of shared clonotypes between healthy human individuals (dated by TCRdb to the early 2020s). The study in broad terms: The cohort included a few men and a couple of women between 18 and 49 years of age. For each donor, CD4 naive and CD4 memory were each run on three plates, CD8 naive on two plates, and CD8 memory on one plate. The study deeply sequenced blood TCR repertoires of about 5 healthy adults to estimate repertoire size and the extent of clonotype sharing between individuals. Different laboratories and diverse techniques were used to prepare libraries and sequence TCR repertoires, to increase sequencing depth and limit assay-specific biases. Leukapheresis yielded between about 0.85 and 10 billion PBMCs per donor.

TCR CDR3 regions were amplified from genomic DNA by multiplex PCR using the deep immunoSEQ assay. Extracted genomic DNA from each cell subset was spread evenly across all wells of several immunoSEQ 96-well plates, with each plate serving as a replicate. Each replicate PCR for sorted subsets received approximately 220 ng genomic DNA, equal to 28,000 or so T cell genomes. Purified libraries were quantified with a Qubit 3.0 fluorometer, sized on a Bioanalyzer 2100, and re-quantified with the KAPA Library Quantification kit. Every immunoSEQ 96-well plate was sequenced on a separate single-read 150-cycle Illumina NextSeq 550 flow cell. The original methods were these. The immunoSEQ output contained only junctional sequences without quality scores, so filtering could not match that applied to full-length reads. To assign V/J genes and CDR3, sequences were annotated against IMGT germline references using PyIR, a Python wrapper for IgBLAST v1.9. Reads were removed for weak V/J assignments (E-value above 1e-6), missing CDR3, stop codons, out-of-frame junctions, or ambiguous translated residues. A V3J clonotype was defined by an identical inferred V gene, J gene, and CDR3 amino acid sequence. Percentage overlap between repertoires was computed as shared unique clonotypes divided by the size of the smaller repertoire. Repertoire richness was assessed with RTK rarefaction, the Chao1 estimator, and Recon v2.1 estimates of unobserved clonotypes. Generation probabilities for all TCRbeta clonotypes obtained by the gDNA method from a handful of donors were computed using OLGA. In TCRdb, the immuneACCESS table is reduced to in-frame sequences with V and J assigned. These tables do not hold every clone; where another copy was compared, an unresolved V gene accounts for under half, and the others remain unexplained. That table gives V, J and clone size, and the DNA gave D and trimming. In this sample the table shows more than 1,200,000 clones, just under 99% of which occur a single time. Of the sample, 0.3% to 0.45% is held by the ten largest clones.

Healthy HIV-negative adults with no recently reported acute infections or vaccinations were included as donors. Every donor was a Caucasian adult residing in Nashville, Tennessee, USA. CD4+ T cells were enriched through magnetic negative selection, after which naive cells were positively selected on CD45RA and the remaining negative fraction served as the memory subset. Blood was obtained by leukapheresis, after which PBMCs were separated by Ficoll-Histopaque density gradient centrifugation and cryopreserved in liquid nitrogen vapor phase. Analytical flow cytometry was used to check the purity and quantity of each magnetically sorted T cell population. Genomic DNA was isolated from each sorted fraction and quantified by UV absorbance on a Nanodrop 2000c. This clone was counted once. It has no known antigen specificity. No clone much larger than this one lies a single base away; base qualities are absent.

Results the study describes overall, beyond this receptor: Sharing across several donors was observed for roughly 5% of naive CD4, around 3.5% of naive CD8, about 2.5% of memory CD4, and less than 0.45% of memory CD8 clonotypes. Sampling was restricted to blood, and TCR repertoires in tissue are likely to differ from TCR repertoires in blood. Pairwise subsampling led to the expectation that sequencing depth would affect the degree of clonotype sharing among donors. Compared with non-shared clonotypes, clonotypes shared by all four sorted-subset donors had higher generation probabilities. Incomplete sequencing was indicated by rarefaction of sorted-subset datasets, despite the large sequencing depth. Larger estimated clonotype richness was generally found for naive subsets than for memory subsets. The small number of donors limited the genetic and exposure-history diversity represented.

The material sequenced was naive CD4+ T cells sorted from blood. The cell subset or site label here, explained by the study, means: CD45RA+ positively selected. The receptor comes from a man under 40 in good health.

The bases are TGTGCCAGCAGCTTAGAAGGCGGGAGGGCGGGTGAGCAGTTCTTC. Translated, this gives CASSLEGGRAGEQFF. This chain is built from TRBV7-9 and TRBJ2-1; 9 central bases correspond to TRBD2. The germline V gene (reference sequence) sets CDR1 to SEHNR and CDR2 to FQNEAQ. V is cut back by 1 base and J by 9 bases, with 7 bases in the junction unmatched. The CDR3, from cysteine to phenylalanine, totals 15 residues. Just CDR3 DNA is preserved here, 45 bases in frame from base 1.